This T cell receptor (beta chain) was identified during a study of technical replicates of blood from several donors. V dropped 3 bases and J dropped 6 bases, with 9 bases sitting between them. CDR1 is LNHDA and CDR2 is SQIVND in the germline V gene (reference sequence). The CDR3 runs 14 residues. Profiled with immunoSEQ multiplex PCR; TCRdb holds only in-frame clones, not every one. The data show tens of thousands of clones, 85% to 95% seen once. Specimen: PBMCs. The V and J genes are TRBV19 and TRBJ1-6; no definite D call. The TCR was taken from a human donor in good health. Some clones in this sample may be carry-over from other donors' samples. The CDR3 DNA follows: TGTGCCAGTAGTATTCGGACTAGTAATTCACCCCTCCACTTT. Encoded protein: CASSIRTSNSPLHF. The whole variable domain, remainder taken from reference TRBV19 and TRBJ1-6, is DGGITQSPKYLFRKEGQNVTLSCEQNLNHDAMYWYRQDPGQGLRLIYYSQIVNDFQKGDIAEGYSVSREKKESFPLTVTSAQKNPTAFYLCASSIRTSNSPLHFGNGTRLTVT.